The 4 T cell receptor beta chains in this list originate from one sample, sequenced in a study of CD8 T cells in ankylosing spondylitis. Study-wide results and limits: There was a TCR beta motif, made of eight highly homologous variants, that appeared characteristic of ankylosing spondylitis blood.

The antigens for these receptors are not known. TCRdb analysed the 5' RACE reads with MiXCR anew, one entry per CDR3 protein. The sample holds 750,000 to 850,000 distinct CDR3 sequences; approximately 12% are singletons and the top ten take 0.45% to 0.6%. The specimen sequenced was blood, either unsorted or a sorted T cell fraction (not recorded which). The receptor source for this set is a male donor with ankylosing spondylitis.

This clonotype was seen a few times. This rearrangement joins TRBV7-2 to TRBJ2-7, with 12 bases that match TRBD2. The ends lost 5 bases at V and 3 bases at J; junction bases unmatched: 2. The CDR3 totals 14 residues. Germline CDR1 SGHTA, CDR2 FQGNSA. The CDR3 sequence: CASSRTSGDYEQYF. Written as DNA, the CDR3 is TGTGCCAGCAGCCGGACTAGCGGGGACTACGAGCAGTACTTC. The entire variable domain, with the rest obtained from reference TRBV7-2 and TRBJ2-7, is as follows: GAGVSQSPSNKVTEKGKDVELRCDPISGHTALYWYRQSLGQGLEFLIYFQGNSAPDKSGLPSDRFSAERTGGSVSTLTIQRTQQEDSAVYLCASSRTSGDYEQYFGPGTRLTVT.

This chain links TRBV7-2 with TRBJ2-1, with TRBD1 identical over 7 bases. V was clipped by 3 bases and J by 9 bases; unmatched bases: 8. The CDR3 totals 14 residues. In germline, CDR1 is SGHTA, CDR2 FQGNSA. CDR3 sequence reads: CASSLRQGYGEQFF. The CDR3 region has the DNA TGTGCCAGCAGCTTGAGACAGGGTTACGGTGAGCAGTTCTTC.

This clonotype was recorded a few times. V is TRBV11-2 and J is TRBJ1-1; 7 bases match TRBD1. The CDR3 consists of 14 residues. The junction had 7 bases not matched to a gene; V was cut back by 6 bases and J by 3 bases. The germline V gene encodes CDR1 SGHAT and CDR2 FQNNGV. Here the CDR3 DNA reads TGTGCCAGCAGTTTTTTTCAGGGGGACACTGAAGCTTTCTTT. Protein product: CASSFFQGDTEAFF.

This clonotype was counted many times. CDR3 sequence: CASLGTQETQYF. The DNA for the CDR3 is TGTGCCAGCCTGGGGACTCAAGAGACCCAGTACTTC. V usage is TRBV12-3 or TRBV12-4 and J usage is TRBJ2-5; TRBD2 is a possible D gene (6 bases). Trimming cost V 8 bases and J 2 bases, with 9 bases left between them. The CDR3 extends over 12 amino acids.